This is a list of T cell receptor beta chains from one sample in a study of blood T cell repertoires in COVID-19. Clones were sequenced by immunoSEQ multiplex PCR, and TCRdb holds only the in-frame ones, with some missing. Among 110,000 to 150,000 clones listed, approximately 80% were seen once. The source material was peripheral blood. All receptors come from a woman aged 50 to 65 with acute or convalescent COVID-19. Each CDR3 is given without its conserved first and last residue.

ASSYSSPWGVLAF	TRBV6-5	TRBJ1-1
ASSFQGANGANVLT	TRBV19	TRBJ2-6
ASSPTTGAGELF	TRBV18	TRBJ2-2
AISELGQAPDTQY	TRBV10-3	TRBJ2-3
ASSDLTRGVGYGYT	TRBV10-1	TRBJ1-2
ATSDSDKYEQF	TRBV24-1	TRBJ2-1
ASSLTRLAGRNQNIQY	TRBV5-6	TRBJ2-4
ASSPQTGGNQPQH	TRBV3-1/TRBV3-2	TRBJ1-5
ASSGDAGTGASGYT	TRBV7-2	TRBJ1-2
ASSVTAGGGTQY	TRBV9	TRBJ2-5
ASSTPRGRGTDTQY	TRBV7-8	TRBJ2-3
ASSLQDGNEQF	TRBV19	TRBJ2-1
ASKVTTGASYEQY	TRBV6-5	TRBJ2-7
ASGGGSNSPLH	TRBV12-3/TRBV12-4	TRBJ1-6
ASSNPGTGFYGYT	TRBV19	TRBJ1-2
ASSQRGSAPNSPLH	TRBV14	TRBJ1-6
ASSLVAGPSDNEQF	TRBV5-1	TRBJ2-1
ASSYRGGYT	TRBV6-2/TRBV6-3	TRBJ1-2
ASSLGRDPGEAGEKLF	TRBV7-8	TRBJ1-4
ASRLAGEGYGYT	TRBV28	TRBJ1-2
ASSLRMDNTDTQY	TRBV13	TRBJ2-3
ACSSTGGDGYT	TRBV30	TRBJ1-2
ASGIQGATEAF	TRBV5-1	TRBJ1-1
ASSFGGTPYEQY	TRBV7-8	TRBJ2-7
ASSVTQGGRNTIY	TRBV9	TRBJ1-3
ASSIRVADTQY	TRBV19	TRBJ2-3
ASSVEGNNSPLH	TRBV9	TRBJ1-6
ASSIGTSGEETQY	TRBV5-1	TRBJ2-5
ASSSTGPEETQY	TRBV7-3	TRBJ2-5